A single sample is the source of the 13 T cell receptor beta chains below, sequenced in a study of cytomegalovirus exposure and HLA in healthy donors. 60 Vbeta and 13 Jbeta primers were used in PCR. The assay was immunoSEQ multiplex PCR, and TCRdb's table has in-frame clones only and misses some. The table lists about 150,000 clones, 84% of them singletons. Material for sequencing was PBMCs. These receptors came from a boy aged 2 to 10 in good health and CMV-seronegative.

The V and J genes are TRBV19 and TRBJ2-2; D is possibly TRBD2 (6 bases). The CDR3 is 15 residues long. The V end lost 5 bases, the J end lost 0 bases, and 10 bases lay between the germline ends. Germline V gene sequence: CDR1 LNHDA, CDR2 SQIVND (reference sequence). CDR3: CASSFASANTGELFF. The CDR3 nucleotides are TGTGCCAGTAGTTTTGCTAGCGCGAACACCGGGGAGCTGTTTTTT.

This rearrangement joins TRBV7-3 to TRBJ1-2; 8 bases line up with TRBD1. With 5 bases clipped from V and 5 bases from J, the junction kept 4 bases outside the gene matches. Germline V gene data show CDR1 as SGHTA and CDR2 as FQGTGA. The CDR3 has 13 amino acids. The CDR3 DNA reads TGTGCCAGCAGCAGCACAGGGGGATATGGCTACACCTTC. Translating it yields CASSSTGGYGYTF.

The V call is TRBV27, the J call TRBJ2-1; tentative D call: TRBD1 (6 bases). Germline V gene sequence: CDR1 MNHEY, CDR2 SMNVEV (reference sequence). The CDR3 contains 17 residues. The V end was cut by 1 base, the J end by 4 bases, with 17 bases between. The CDR3 loop is CASSLLRAQGLYNEQFF. The CDR3 nucleotides read TGTGCCAGCAGTTTATTAAGGGCACAGGGATTATACAATGAGCAGTTCTTC.

This rearrangement joins TRBV28 to TRBJ1-2, with 8 nucleotides matching TRBD1. The CDR3 runs to 16 residues. The germline gives CDR1 MDHEN, CDR2 SYDVKM. V was clipped by 2 bases and J by 4 bases; unmatched bases: 9. The CDR3 here is CASSLPFGQGIYGYTF. CDR3 in DNA: TGTGCCAGCAGTTTACCGTTTGGACAGGGAATCTATGGCTACACCTTC.

The V call is TRBV6-5, the J call TRBJ2-2; the match to TRBD1 covers 7 bases. J was trimmed by 3 bases and V by 6 bases; bases with no gene match: 7. In germline, CDR1 is MNHEY, CDR2 SVGAGI. This CDR3 has 15 residues. As DNA, the CDR3 is TGTGCCAGCAGGCAACAGGGGAAGTACACCGGGGAGCTGTTTTTT. The encoded protein is CASRQQGKYTGELFF.

The V and J genes are TRBV11-2 and TRBJ1-1; no definite D call. The germline CDR1 and CDR2 sequences are SGHAT and FQNNGV. Deletions cut 5 bases from V and 0 bases from J, with 7 bases between. The CDR3 runs 13 residues. In DNA, the CDR3 is TGTGCCAGCAGCCAACCAGTGAACACTGAAGCTTTCTTT. It translates to CASSQPVNTEAFF.

This clone was seen a few times. The chain joins TRBV5-1 to TRBJ2-3, with TRBD2 identical over 13 bases. Germline CDR1 is SGHRS and CDR2 is YFSETQ. This CDR3 has 17 residues. Trimming at V came to 0 bases and at J to 7 bases, leaving 8 bases not matched to a gene. The CDR3 DNA sequence: TGCGCCAGCAGCTTGGTCCCCACTAGCGGGAGGGAGAATACGCAGTATTTT. Translation: CASSLVPTSGRENTQYF. The complete variable domain, with remaining parts taken from reference TRBV5-1 and TRBJ2-3, reads KAGVTQTPRYLIKTRGQQVTLSCSPISGHRSVSWYQQTPGQGLQFLFEYFSETQRNKGNFPGRFSGRQFSNSRSEMNVSTLELGDSALYLCASSLVPTSGRENTQYFGPGTRLTVL.

A remark on this clone: The sample holds other DNA sequences that translate to the same CDR3. The genes are TRBV28 and TRBJ1-2, with D perhaps matching TRBD1 (5 bases). The CDR3 extends over 13 amino acids. The V and J ends lost 3 bases and 2 bases respectively, with 7 bases between them. Germline CDR1 MDHEN, CDR2 SYDVKM. The CDR3 nucleotides are TGTGCCAGCAGTTTGACAGCCAACTATGGCTACACCTTC. Amino acid sequence: CASSLTANYGYTF.

The J gene is TRBJ1-3, the V gene TRBV4-2; the D gene is possibly TRBD1 (5 bases). V lost 0 bases and J lost 4, with 10 bases in between. CDR1 and CDR2 (germline): LGHNA, YNFKEQ. The CDR3 is 15 amino acids. DNA of the CDR3: TGTGCCAGCAGCCAAGAAGGGGCGAGAGGAAACACCATATATTTT. Protein sequence: CASSQEGARGNTIYF.

The V call is TRBV15, the J call TRBJ2-5; D may be TRBD2 (6 bases). Looked up from germline, CDR1 is LNHNV and CDR2 is YYDKDF (reference sequence). The CDR3 sequence is 16 residues long. V was clipped by 3 bases and J by 5 bases, with 19 bases between them. The CDR3 DNA follows: TGTGCCACCAGCAGCCCCCGGGCGGGAAAGAGGGAGACCCAGTACTTC. This codes for CATSSPRAGKRETQYF.

The J gene is TRBJ1-5, the V gene TRBV19; no clear D gene. The germline V gene has CDR1 LNHDA and CDR2 SQIVND (reference sequence). This CDR3 is built from 15 residues. The V end lost 1 base, the J end lost 7 bases, and 14 bases lay between the germline ends. CDR3 nucleotide sequence: TGTGCCAGTAGTATAGCCATGGGCTACCTCCAGCCCCAGCATTTT. Protein sequence: CASSIAMGYLQPQHF.

The gene calls are TRBV10-3 and TRBJ2-3, with D possibly TRBD2 on 7 matching bases. CDR1 is ENHRY and CDR2 is SYGVKD in the germline V gene. This CDR3 contains 16 residues. The germline V and J ends were trimmed by 0 bases and 5 bases, with 15 bases remaining between them. In DNA, the CDR3 is TGTGCCATCAGTGAGTCTGGGGGGGCAGGTGTAGATACGCAGTATTTT. Amino acid sequence: CAISESGGAGVDTQYF.

This clone was detected a few times. The chain links TRBV27 to TRBJ2-1; TRBD1 aligns across 10 bases. The CDR3 totals 14 residues. Trimming took 6 bases from V and 8 from J; bases not matched to a gene: 7. The germline V gene encodes CDR1 MNHEY and CDR2 SMNVEV (reference sequence). The CDR3 is CASRTGGESDEQFF. The CDR3 nucleotides are TGTGCCAGCAGGACAGGGGGCGAGTCCGATGAGCAGTTCTTC.